The sequence of this T cell receptor beta chain was determined in a study of PD-1 blockade in mismatch repair-deficient tumors. The V end was cut by 0 bases, the J end by 2 bases, with 14 bases between. The CDR3 is 16 amino acids. Germline V gene data show CDR1 as SGHVS and CDR2 as FNYEAQ. Sequencing was performed with immunoSEQ multiplex PCR; in TCRdb, only in-frame clones are kept and a portion is missing. This sample yields 60,000 to 70,000 clones, of which about 91% are seen a single time; approximately 15% belongs to the top ten. The sequence was obtained from an adult with mismatch repair-deficient cancer. The chain employs TRBV7-6 and TRBJ2-7; D not certain. Sequencing was performed on peripheral blood, taken 52 weeks after starting pembrolizumab. Here the CDR3 reads CASSLALGPVPYEQYF. The CDR3 nucleotides read TGTGCCAGCAGCTTAGCGCTCGGACCTGTCCCCTACGAGCAGTACTTC.